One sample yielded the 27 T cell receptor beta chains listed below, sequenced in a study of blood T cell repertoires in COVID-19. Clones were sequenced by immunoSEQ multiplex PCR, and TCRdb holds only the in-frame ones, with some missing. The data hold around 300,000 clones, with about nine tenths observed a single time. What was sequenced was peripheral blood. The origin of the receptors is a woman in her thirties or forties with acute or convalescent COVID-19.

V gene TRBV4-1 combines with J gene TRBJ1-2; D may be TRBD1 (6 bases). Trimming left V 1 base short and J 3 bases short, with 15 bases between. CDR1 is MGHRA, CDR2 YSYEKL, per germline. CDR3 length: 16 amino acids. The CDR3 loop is CASSQVGGRDDYGYTF. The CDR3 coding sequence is TGCGCCAGCAGCCAAGTGGGGGGGCGTGACGACTATGGCTACACCTTC.

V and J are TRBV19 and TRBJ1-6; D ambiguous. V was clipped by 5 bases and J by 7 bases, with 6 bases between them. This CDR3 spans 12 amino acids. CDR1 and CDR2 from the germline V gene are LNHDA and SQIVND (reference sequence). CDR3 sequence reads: CASSALNSPLHF. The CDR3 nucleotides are TGTGCCAGTAGTGCGTTGAATTCACCCCTCCACTTT.

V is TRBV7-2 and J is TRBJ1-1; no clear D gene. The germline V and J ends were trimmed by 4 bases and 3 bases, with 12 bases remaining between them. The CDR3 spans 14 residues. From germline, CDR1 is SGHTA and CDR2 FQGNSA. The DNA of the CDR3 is TGTGCCAGCAGCTCGATCGGGTTTTACACTGAAGCTTTCTTT. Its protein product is CASSSIGFYTEAFF.

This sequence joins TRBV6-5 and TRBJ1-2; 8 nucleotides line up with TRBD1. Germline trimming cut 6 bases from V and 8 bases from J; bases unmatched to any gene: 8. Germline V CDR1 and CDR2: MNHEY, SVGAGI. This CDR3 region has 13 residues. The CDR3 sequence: CASSADRAGGYTF. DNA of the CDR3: TGTGCCAGCAGCGCGGACAGGGCGGGCGGCTACACCTTC.

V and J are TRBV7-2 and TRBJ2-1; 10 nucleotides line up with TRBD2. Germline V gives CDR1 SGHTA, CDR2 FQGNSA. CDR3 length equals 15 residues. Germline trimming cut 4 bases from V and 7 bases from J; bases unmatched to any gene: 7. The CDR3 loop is CASSSIAGGSNEQFF. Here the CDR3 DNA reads TGTGCCAGCAGCTCGATAGCGGGGGGATCTAATGAGCAGTTCTTC.

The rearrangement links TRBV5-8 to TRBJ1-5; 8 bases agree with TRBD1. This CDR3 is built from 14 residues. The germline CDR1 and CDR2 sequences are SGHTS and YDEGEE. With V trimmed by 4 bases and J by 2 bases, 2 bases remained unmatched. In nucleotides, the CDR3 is TGTGCCAGCAGCAAGGGACAGGGCAATCAGCCCCAGCATTTT. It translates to CASSKGQGNQPQHF.

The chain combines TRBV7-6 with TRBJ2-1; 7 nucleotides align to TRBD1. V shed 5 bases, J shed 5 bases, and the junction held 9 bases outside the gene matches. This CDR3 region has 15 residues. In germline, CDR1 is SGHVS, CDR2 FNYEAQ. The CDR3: CASSPRRGGDNEQFF. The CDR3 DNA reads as TGTGCCAGCAGCCCCCGGAGAGGGGGCGACAATGAGCAGTTCTTC. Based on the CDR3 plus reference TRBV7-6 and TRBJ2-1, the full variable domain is GAGVSQSPRYKVTKRGQDVALRCDPISGHVSLYWYRQALGQGPEFLTYFNYEAQQDKSGLPNDRFSAERPEGSISTLTIQRTEQRDSAMYRCASSPRRGGDNEQFFGPGTRLTVL.

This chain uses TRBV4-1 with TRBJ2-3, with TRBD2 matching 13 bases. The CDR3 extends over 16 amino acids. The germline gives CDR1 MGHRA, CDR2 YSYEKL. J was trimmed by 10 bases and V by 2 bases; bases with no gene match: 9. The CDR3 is CASSQQLAGGMFAQYF. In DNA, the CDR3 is TGCGCCAGCAGCCAACAACTAGCGGGGGGGATGTTTGCGCAGTATTTT.

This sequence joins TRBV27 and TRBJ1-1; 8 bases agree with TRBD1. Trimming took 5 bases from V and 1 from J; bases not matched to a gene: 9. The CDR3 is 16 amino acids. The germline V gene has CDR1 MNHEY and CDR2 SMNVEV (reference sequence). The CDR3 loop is CASSPLKTGENTEAFF. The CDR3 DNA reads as TGTGCCAGCAGTCCCCTCAAGACAGGGGAGAACACTGAAGCTTTCTTT.

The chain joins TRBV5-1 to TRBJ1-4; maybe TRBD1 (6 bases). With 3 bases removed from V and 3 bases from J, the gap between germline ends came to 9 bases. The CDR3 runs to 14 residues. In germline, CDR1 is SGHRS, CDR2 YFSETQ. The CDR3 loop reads CASSWTVANEKLFF. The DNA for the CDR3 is TGCGCCAGCAGCTGGACAGTTGCTAATGAAAAACTGTTTTTT.

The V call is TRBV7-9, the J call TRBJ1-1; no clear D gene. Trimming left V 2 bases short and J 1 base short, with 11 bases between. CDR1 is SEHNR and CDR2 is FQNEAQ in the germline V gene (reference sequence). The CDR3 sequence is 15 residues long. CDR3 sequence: CASSLLSGRNTEAFF. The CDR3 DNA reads TGTGCCAGCAGCTTATTATCCGGGAGGAACACTGAAGCTTTCTTT.

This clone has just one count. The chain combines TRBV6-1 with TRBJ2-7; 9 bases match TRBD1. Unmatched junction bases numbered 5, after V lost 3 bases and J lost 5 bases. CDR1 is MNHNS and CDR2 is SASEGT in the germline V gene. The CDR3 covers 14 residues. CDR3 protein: CASSEDRGLNEQYV. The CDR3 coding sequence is TGTGCCAGCAGTGAGGACAGGGGATTGAACGAGCAGTACGTC.

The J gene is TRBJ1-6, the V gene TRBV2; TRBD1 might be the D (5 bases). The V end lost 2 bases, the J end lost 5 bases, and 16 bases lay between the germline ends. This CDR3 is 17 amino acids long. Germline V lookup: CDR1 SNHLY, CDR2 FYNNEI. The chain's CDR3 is CASSEKVRASNNSPLHF. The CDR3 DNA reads TGTGCCAGCAGTGAAAAGGTCAGGGCTTCAAATAATTCACCCCTCCACTTT. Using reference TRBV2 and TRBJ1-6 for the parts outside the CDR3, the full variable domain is EPEVTQTPSHQVTQMGQEVILRCVPISNHLYFYWYRQILGQKVEFLVSFYNNEISEKSEIFDDQFSVERPDGSNFTLKIRSTKLEDSAMYFCASSEKVRASNNSPLHFGNGTRLTVT.

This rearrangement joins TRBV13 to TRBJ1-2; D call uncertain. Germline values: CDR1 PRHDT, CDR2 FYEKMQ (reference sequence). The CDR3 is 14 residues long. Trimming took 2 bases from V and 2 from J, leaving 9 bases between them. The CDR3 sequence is CASSLQATNYGYTF. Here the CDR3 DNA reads TGTGCCAGCAGCTTACAGGCGACGAACTATGGCTACACCTTC.

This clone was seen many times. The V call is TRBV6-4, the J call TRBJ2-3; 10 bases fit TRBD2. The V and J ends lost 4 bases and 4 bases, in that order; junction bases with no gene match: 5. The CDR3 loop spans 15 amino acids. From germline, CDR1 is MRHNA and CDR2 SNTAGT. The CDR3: CASSASGGASDTQYF. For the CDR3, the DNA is TGTGCCAGCAGTGCCAGCGGGGGGGCTTCAGATACGCAGTATTTT.

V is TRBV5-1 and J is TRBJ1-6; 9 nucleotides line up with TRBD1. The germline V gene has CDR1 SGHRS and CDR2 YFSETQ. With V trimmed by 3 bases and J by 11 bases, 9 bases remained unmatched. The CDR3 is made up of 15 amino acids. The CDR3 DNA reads TGCGCCAGCAGCTCTACAGGGGGCCCCAGGACACCCCTCCACTTT. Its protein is CASSSTGGPRTPLHF.

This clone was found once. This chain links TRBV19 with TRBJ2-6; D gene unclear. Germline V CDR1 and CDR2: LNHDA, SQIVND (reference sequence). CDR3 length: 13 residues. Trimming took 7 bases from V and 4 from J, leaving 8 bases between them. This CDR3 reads CASTPQGANVLTF. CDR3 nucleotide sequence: TGTGCCAGTACCCCGCAGGGGGCCAACGTCCTGACTTTC.

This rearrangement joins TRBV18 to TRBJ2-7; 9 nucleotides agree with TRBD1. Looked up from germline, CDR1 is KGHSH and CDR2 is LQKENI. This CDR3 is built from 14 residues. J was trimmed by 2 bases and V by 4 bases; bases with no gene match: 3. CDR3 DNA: TGTGCCAGCTCACTCGGACAGGGGCCCTACGAGCAGTACGTC. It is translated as CASSLGQGPYEQYV.

Here the CDR3 DNA reads TGTGCCAGCAGCTTAGACGACAGAAACACCATATATTTT. Translation: CASSLDDRNTIYF. The chain has TRBV7-4 and TRBJ1-3; no definite D call. CDR1 is SGHVT, CDR2 SQSDAQ, per germline. The ends were cut back, 1 base at V and 5 bases at J, with 6 bases in the middle. The length of the CDR3 is 13 residues.

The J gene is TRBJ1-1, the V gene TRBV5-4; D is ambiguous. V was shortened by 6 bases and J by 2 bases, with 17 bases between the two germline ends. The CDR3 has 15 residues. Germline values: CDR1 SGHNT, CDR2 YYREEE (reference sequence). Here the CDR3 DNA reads TGTGCCAGCACTCCCTTCGACGGGTTAAACACTGAAGCTTTCTTT. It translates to CASTPFDGLNTEAFF.

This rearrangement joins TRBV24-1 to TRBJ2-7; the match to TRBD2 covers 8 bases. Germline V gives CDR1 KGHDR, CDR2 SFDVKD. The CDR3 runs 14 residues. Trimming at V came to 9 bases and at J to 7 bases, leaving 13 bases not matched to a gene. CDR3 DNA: TGTGCCACCTTGGAACCGGGACTAGTAGTTGAGCAGTACGTC. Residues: CATLEPGLVVEQYV.

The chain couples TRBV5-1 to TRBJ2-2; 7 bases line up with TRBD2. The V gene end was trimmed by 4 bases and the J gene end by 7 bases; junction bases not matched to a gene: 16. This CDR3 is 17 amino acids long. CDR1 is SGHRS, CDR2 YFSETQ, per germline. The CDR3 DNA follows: TGCGCCAGCAGCAGGCCCCCCAGTTCGCGGGGGATCGGGGAGCTGTTTTTT. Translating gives CASSRPPSSRGIGELFF. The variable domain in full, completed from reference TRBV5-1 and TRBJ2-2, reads KAGVTQTPRYLIKTRGQQVTLSCSPISGHRSVSWYQQTPGQGLQFLFEYFSETQRNKGNFPGRFSGRQFSNSRSEMNVSTLELGDSALYLCASSRPPSSRGIGELFFGEGSRLTVL.

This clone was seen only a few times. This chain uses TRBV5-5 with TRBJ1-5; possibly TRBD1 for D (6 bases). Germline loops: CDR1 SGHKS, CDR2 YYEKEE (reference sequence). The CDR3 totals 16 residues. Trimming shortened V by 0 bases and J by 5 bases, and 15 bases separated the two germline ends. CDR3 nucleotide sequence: TGTGCCAGCAGCTTGGATGGTAGGGGGTCCTATCAGCCCCAGCATTTT. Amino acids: CASSLDGRGSYQPQHF.

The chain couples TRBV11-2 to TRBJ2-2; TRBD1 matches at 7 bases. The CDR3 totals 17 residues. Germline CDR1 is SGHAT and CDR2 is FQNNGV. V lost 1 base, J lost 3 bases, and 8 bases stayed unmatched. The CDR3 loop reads CASSLVTGTEDTGELFF. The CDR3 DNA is TGTGCCAGCAGCTTAGTCACCGGGACAGAAGACACCGGGGAGCTGTTTTTT. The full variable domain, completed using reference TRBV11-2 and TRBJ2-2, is EAGVAQSPRYKIIEKRQSVAFWCNPISGHATLYWYQQILGQGPKLLIQFQNNGVVDDSQLPKDRFSAERLKGVDSTLKIQPAKLEDSAVYLCASSLVTGTEDTGELFFGEGSRLTVL.

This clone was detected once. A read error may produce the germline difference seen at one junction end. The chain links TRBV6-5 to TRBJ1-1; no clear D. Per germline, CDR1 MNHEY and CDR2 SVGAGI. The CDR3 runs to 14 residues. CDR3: CCGLLKGRDTEAFF. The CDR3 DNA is TGCTGCGGGCTGCTAAAAGGTAGGGACACTGAAGCTTTCTTT.

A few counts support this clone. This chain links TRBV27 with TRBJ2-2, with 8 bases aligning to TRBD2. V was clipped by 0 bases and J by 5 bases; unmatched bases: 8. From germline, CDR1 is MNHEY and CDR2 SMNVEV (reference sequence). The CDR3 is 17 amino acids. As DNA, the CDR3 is TGTGCCAGCAGTTTATCCCCCCGGGGGGGAGGGACCGGGGAGCTGTTTTTT. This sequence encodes CASSLSPRGGGTGELFF.

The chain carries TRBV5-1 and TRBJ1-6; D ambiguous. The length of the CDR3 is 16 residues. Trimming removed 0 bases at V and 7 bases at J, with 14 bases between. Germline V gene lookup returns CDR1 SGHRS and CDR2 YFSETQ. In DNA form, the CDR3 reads TGCGCCAGCAGCTTGGTGGGAGGAACTCTAAATTCACCCCTCCACTTT. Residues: CASSLVGGTLNSPLHF.